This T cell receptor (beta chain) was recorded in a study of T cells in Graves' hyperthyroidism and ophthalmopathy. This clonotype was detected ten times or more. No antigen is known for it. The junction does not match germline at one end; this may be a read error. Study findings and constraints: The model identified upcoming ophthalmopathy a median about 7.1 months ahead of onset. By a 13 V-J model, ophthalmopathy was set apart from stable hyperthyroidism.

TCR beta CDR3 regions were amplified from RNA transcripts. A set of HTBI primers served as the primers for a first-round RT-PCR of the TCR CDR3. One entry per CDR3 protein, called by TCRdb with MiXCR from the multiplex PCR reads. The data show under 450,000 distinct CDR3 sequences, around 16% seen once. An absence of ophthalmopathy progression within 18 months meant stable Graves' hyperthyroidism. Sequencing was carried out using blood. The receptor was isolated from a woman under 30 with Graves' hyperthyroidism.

The CDR3 region is CTSSLLQGTSFNEQYF. The CDR3 DNA reads as TGTACCAGCTCGCTATTACAGGGGACGTCTTTCAACGAGCAGTACTTC. V gene TRBV2 combines with J gene TRBJ2-7; 7 positions match TRBD1. This CDR3 has 16 amino acids. Germline V lookup: CDR1 SNHLY, CDR2 FYNNEI.